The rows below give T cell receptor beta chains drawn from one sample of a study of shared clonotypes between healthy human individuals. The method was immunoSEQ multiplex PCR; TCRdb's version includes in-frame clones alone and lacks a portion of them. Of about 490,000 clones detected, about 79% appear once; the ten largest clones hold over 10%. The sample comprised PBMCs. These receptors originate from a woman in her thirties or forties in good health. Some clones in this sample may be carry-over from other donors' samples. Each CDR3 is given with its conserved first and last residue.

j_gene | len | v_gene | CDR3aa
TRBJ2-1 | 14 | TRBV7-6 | CASSLGDPRNEQFF
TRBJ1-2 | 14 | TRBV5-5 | CASSGPTGGHGYTF
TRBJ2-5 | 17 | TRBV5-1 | CASSPQTTSGSWETQYF
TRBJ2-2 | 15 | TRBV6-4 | CASSEDPGVAGELFF
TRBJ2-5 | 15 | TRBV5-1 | CASTLLGGEGETQYF
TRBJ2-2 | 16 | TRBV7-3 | CASSPLGDTNTGELFF
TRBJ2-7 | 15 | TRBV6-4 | CASSEYGTGDLEQYF
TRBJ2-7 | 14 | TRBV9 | CASSVGAQLREQYF
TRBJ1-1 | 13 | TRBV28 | CASRGAGKAEAFF
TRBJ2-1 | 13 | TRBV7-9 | CASSLDVNNEQFF
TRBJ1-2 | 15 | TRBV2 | CASRRGQNPNYGYTF
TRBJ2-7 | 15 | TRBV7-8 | CASSFAGGPPHEQYF
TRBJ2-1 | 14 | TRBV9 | CASSPWPSRDEQFF
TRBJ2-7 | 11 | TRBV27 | CASKLGYEQYF
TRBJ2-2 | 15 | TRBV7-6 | CASSWTSGSTGELFF
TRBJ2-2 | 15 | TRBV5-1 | CASSRTGVNTGELFF
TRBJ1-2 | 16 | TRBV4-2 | CASSQDRTLHIYGYTF
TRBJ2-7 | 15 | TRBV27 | CASTPRGGGTYEQYF
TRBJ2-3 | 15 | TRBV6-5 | CASSYTSDRGDTQYF
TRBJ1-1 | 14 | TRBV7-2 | CASSWTPGDTEAFF